Sequencing of this T cell receptor (beta chain) was carried out in a study of regulatory T cells in long-lasting Graves disease. Turning to the study itself: Graves' patients with a new diagnosis had received antithyroid drugs under 3 months.

CDR1 and CDR2 from the germline V gene are MNHEY and SMNVEV (reference sequence). CDR3 length equals 17 residues. Between the trimmed V and J ends, which lost 5 bases and 4 bases, there was a span of 23 bases. Time point reported: newly diagnosed GD, antithyroid drugs for less than 3 months. Making the TCR library involved RNA that had been extracted from PBMCs. HTBI primers from iRepertoire and Arm-PCR of CDR3 regions yielded the TCR beta libraries. TCRdb reprocessed the multiplex PCR reads via MiXCR and lists one record per CDR3 protein. The table lists some 250,000 distinct CDR3 sequences, approximately 18% of them singletons. This clonotype showed up many times. The data were also submitted as part of a second study, on T cells in Graves' hyperthyroidism and ophthalmopathy. As reported in that work: The study used the HTBI primer set for a first-round RT-PCR of the TCR CDR3.

The origin of this receptor is a woman under 40 with Graves disease. The input for sequencing was peripheral blood mononuclear cells (PBMCs), taken at new diagnosis, from a patient treated with antithyroid drugs. The J gene is TRBJ1-2, the V gene TRBV27; the D is unclear. The CDR3 coding sequence is TGTGCCAGCAGTGTCAGCCGGTCGACACTGTCGTTCTATGGCTACACCTTC. It is translated as CASSVSRSTLSFYGYTF.